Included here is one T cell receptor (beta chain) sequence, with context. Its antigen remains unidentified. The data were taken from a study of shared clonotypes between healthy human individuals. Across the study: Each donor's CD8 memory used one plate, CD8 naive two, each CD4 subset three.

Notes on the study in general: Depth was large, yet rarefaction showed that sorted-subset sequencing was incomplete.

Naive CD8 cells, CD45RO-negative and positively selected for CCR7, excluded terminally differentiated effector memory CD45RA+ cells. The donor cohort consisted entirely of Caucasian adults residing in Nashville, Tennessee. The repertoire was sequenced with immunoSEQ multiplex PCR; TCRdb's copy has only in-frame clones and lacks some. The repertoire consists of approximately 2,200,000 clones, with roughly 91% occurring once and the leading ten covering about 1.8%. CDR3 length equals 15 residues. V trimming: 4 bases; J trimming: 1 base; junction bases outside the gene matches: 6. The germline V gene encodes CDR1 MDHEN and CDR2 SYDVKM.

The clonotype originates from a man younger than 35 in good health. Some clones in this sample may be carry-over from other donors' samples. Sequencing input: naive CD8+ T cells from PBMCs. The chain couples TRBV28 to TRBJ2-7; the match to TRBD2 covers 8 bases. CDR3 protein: CASSSTREGSYEQYF. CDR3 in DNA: TGTGCCAGCAGTTCTACACGGGAGGGGTCCTACGAGCAGTACTTC.